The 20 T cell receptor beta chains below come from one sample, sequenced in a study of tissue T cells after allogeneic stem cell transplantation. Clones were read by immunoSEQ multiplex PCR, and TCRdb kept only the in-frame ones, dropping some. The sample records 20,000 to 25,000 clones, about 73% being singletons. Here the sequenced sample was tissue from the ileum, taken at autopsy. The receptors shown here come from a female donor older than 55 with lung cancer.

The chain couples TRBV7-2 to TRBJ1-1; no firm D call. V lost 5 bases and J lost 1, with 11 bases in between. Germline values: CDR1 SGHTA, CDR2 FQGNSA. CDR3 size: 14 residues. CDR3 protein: CASSPPVGNTEAFF. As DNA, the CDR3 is TGTGCCAGCAGCCCCCCCGTGGGGAACACTGAAGCTTTCTTT.

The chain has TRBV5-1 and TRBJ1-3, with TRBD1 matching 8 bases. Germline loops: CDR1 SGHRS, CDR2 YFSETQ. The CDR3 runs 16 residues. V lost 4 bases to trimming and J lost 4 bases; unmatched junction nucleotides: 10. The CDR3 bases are TGCGCCAGCAGCAGTCAGCCCCAGGGGGCCGGAAACACCATATATTTT. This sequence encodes CASSSQPQGAGNTIYF.

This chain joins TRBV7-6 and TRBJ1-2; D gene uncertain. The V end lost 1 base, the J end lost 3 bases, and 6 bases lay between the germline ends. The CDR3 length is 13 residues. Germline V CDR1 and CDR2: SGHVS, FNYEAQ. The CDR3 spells CASSLGSDYGYTF. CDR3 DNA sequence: TGTGCCAGCAGCTTAGGGTCAGACTATGGCTACACCTTC.

CDR3 loop: CSASPLGGSTDTQYF. Written as DNA, the CDR3 is TGCAGTGCTAGTCCCCTAGGAGGGTCCACAGATACGCAGTATTTT. The genes are TRBV20-1 and TRBJ2-3; a possible D gene is TRBD2 (6 bases). V lost 3 bases, J lost 2 bases, and 15 bases lay in between. Germline assignment: CDR1 DFQATT and CDR2 SNEGSKA (reference sequence). The CDR3 has 15 residues.

The DNA for the CDR3 is TGTGCCAGCAGCTTAACGGCCGGGGGTAAGCAGTTCTTC. The encoded protein is CASSLTAGGKQFF. This rearrangement joins TRBV7-3 to TRBJ2-1; tentative D call: TRBD2 (6 bases). This CDR3 contains 13 residues. V lost 0 bases and J 11 bases, leaving 11 bases between the germline ends. Germline V gene data show CDR1 as SGHTA and CDR2 as FQGTGA.

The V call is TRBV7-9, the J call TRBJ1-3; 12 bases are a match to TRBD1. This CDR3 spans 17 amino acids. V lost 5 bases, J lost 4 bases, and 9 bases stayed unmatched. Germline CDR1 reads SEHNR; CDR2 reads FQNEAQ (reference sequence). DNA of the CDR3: TGTGCCAGCAGCATCGGGACAGGGGGCGTGGGCGGAAACACCATATATTTT. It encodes CASSIGTGGVGGNTIYF.

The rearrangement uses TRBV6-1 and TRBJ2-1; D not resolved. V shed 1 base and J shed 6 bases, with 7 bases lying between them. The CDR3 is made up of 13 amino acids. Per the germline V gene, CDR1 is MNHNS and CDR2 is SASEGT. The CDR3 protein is CASSEEGRNEQFF. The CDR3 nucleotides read TGTGCCAGCAGTGAAGAAGGGCGCAATGAGCAGTTCTTC.

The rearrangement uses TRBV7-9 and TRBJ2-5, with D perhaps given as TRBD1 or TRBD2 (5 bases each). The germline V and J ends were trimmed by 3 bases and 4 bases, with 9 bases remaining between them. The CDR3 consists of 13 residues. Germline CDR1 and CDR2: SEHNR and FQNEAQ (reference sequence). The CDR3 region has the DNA TGTGCCAGCAGCTTCTCTGGGGGAGAGACCCAGTACTTC. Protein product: CASSFSGGETQYF.

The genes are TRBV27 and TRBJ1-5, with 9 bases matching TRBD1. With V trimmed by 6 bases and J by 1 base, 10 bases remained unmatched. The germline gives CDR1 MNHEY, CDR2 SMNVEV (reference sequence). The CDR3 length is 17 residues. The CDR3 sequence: CASSRRQGEGSNQPQHF. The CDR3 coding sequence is TGTGCCAGCAGCCGCCGACAGGGGGAAGGGAGCAATCAGCCCCAGCATTTT.

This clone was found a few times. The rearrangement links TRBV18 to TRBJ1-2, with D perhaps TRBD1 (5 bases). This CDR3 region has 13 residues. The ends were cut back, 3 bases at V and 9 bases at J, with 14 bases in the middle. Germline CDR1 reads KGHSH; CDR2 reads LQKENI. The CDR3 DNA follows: TGTGCCAGCTCACCGAACCCGACAGCTCGCTACACCTTC. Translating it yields CASSPNPTARYTF. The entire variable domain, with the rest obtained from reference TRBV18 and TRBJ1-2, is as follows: NAGVMQNPRHLVRRRGQEARLRCSPMKGHSHVYWYRQLPEEGLKFMVYLQKENIIDESGMPKERFSAEFPKEGPSILRIQQVVRGDSAAYFCASSPNPTARYTFGSGTRLTVV.

The CDR3: CASSPDLGGSGYTF. CDR3 sequence (DNA): TGTGCCAGCTCACCAGATTTAGGGGGCTCTGGCTACACCTTC. The V call is TRBV18, the J call TRBJ1-2; 7 bases line up with TRBD1. CDR1 and CDR2 (germline): KGHSH, LQKENI. V shed 2 bases, J shed 7 bases, and the junction held 7 bases outside the gene matches. This CDR3 has 14 residues.

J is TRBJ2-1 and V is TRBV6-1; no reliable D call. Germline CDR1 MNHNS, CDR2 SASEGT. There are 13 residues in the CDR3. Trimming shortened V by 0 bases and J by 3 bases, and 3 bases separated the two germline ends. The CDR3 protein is CASSEANYNEQFF. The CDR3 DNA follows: TGTGCCAGCAGTGAAGCAAACTACAATGAGCAGTTCTTC.

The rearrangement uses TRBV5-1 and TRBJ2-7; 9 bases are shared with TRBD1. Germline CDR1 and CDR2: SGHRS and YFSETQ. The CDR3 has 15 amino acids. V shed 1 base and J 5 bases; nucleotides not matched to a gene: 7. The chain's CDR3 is CASSLHFGQGNEQYF. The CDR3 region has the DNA TGCGCCAGCAGCTTGCATTTTGGACAGGGGAACGAGCAGTACTTC.

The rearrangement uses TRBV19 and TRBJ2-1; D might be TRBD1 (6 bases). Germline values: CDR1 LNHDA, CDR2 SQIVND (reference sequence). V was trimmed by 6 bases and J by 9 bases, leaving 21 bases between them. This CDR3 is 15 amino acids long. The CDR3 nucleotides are TGTGCCAGTAGGCCCTCGGGTCAGGGGTTTGGTGAGCAGTTCTTC. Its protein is CASRPSGQGFGEQFF.

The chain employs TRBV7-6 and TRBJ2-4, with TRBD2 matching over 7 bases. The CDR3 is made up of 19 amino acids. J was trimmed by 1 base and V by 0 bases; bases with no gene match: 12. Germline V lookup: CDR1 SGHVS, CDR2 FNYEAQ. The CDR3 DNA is TGTGCCAGCAGCTTAGCGGCGGGAGCACGGTCGGGGGCCAAAAACATTCAGTACTTC. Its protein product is CASSLAAGARSGAKNIQYF.

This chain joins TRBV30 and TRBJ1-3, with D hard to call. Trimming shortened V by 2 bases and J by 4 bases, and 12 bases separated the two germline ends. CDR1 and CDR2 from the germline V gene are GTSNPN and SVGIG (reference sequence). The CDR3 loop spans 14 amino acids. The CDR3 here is CAWSRSGEGNTIYF. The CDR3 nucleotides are TGTGCCTGGAGTCGGTCCGGGGAGGGAAACACCATATATTTT.

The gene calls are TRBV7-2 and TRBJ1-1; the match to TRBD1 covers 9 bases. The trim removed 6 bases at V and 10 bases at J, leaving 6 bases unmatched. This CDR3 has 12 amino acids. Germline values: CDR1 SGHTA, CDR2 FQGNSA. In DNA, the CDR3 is TGTGCCAGCAGACCAACAGGGGGCCCAGCTTTCTTT. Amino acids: CASRPTGGPAFF.

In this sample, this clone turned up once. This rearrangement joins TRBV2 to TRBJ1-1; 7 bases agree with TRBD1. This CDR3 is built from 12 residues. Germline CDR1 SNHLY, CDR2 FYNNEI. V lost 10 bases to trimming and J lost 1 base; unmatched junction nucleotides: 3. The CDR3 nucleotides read TGTGCCACAGGGGGTTGGAACACTGAAGCTTTCTTT. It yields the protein CATGGWNTEAFF.

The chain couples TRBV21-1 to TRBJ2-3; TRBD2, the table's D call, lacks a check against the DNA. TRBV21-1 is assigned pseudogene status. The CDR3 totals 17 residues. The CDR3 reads CASSKTLGGSSTDTQYF. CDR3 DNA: TGTGCCAGCAGCAAAACCCTGGGGGGGTCTAGCACAGATACGCAGTATTTT.

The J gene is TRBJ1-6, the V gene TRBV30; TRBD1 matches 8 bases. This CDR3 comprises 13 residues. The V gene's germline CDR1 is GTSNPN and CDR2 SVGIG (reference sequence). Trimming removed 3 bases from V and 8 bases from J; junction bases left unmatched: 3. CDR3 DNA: TGTGCCTGGAGGTCGACAGGGGATTCACCCCTCCACTTT. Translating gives CAWRSTGDSPLHF.